The clone carrying this TCR beta chain appeared a few times. Its specificity is unknown. Everyone who donated was a healthy Caucasian. Trimming removed 5 bases at V and 2 bases at J, with 13 bases between. This CDR3 contains 15 residues. Germline CDR1 LGHDT, CDR2 YNNKEL (reference sequence). These data originate in a study of identical twins. Whole-study findings and limits: Excess sharing between twins was weaker in beta out-of-frame sequences. Out-of-frame sharing of TCR alpha in monozygotic twins was underestimated by models.

Using its own MiXCR run on the 5' RACE reads, TCRdb lists one record per CDR3 protein. Among approximately 500,000 distinct CDR3 sequences listed, 24% were seen once. These data were also reused for a study on T cells expressing NK-cell markers. That paper states: One observes that, in several donors, these clonotypes were also the leading ones within the CD3+CD56-NKG2C+ fraction.

The V and J genes are TRBV3-1 and TRBJ2-1; D might be TRBD1 (6 bases). The sequence derives from a young woman in good health. Sequencing was carried out using CD4+ T cells sorted from blood. For the CDR3, the DNA is TGTGCCAGCAGCTTCGTCAGGGGTCCCTACAATGAGCAGTTCTTC. This gives the protein CASSFVRGPYNEQFF.